This TCR beta chain was retrieved from a study of T cells after yellow fever vaccination. Across the study: Fractions of low cell number were prepared using SMART-Seq v4 Ultra Low Input. Regarding the study as a whole: Repertoires sorted by FACS could include abundant clonotypes that are contaminants from the bulk population. Post-booster repertoires again held most primary-vaccination clones (roughly 96% CD4, 88% CD8).

Researchers made TCR cDNA using 5'RACE template switching, and this step added a universal primer site and UMIs. MiXCR was run by TCRdb on the 5' RACE reads, yielding one entry per CDR3 protein. Among over 300,000 distinct CDR3 sequences listed, approximately 3.9% were seen once. CDR3 length equals 10 residues. V gave up 6 bases and J gave up 6 bases, with 6 bases separating them. CDR1 is SQVTM, CDR2 ANQGSEA, per germline. This clonotype was picked up many times. What it binds is unknown. This receptor was taken from a man younger than 30 who received the YFV17D yellow fever vaccine. The chain recombines TRBV29-1 with TRBJ2-1; D unresolved. Sample: PBMCs, taken on the day of the yellow fever booster vaccination. The CDR3 bases are TGCAGCGTAACCTTCAATGAGCAGTTCTTC. Its protein product is CSVTFNEQFF.